What follows is one T cell receptor (beta chain) and its context. Its antigen is not identified. This entry comes from a study of blood T cells in healthy people across ages. Overall study results and limits: For the donors, CMV status was unknown and possibly confounded expanded clonotype changes.

Every participating donor contributed roughly 11 milliliters of peripheral blood through a draw. A sample-barcoded 5' primer and a J-beta primer mix were used in a second PCR of about 7 to 12 cycles. TCRdb reprocessed the 5' RACE reads with MiXCR, giving one entry per CDR3 protein. The sample carries about 1,500,000 distinct CDR3 sequences, approximately 28% recorded once. V gave up 2 bases and J gave up 6 bases, with 14 bases separating them. Germline V gene data show CDR1 as MNHNY and CDR2 as SVGAGI (reference sequence). The CDR3 has 15 amino acids. This TCR derives from a woman between 25 and 40 years old in good health. The source material was blood. V usage is TRBV6-6 and J usage is TRBJ2-1; D perhaps matches TRBD1 (5 bases). The CDR3 is CASSYGDPGINEQFF. CDR3 nucleotide sequence: TGTGCCAGCAGTTACGGAGACCCAGGGATCAATGAGCAGTTCTTC.